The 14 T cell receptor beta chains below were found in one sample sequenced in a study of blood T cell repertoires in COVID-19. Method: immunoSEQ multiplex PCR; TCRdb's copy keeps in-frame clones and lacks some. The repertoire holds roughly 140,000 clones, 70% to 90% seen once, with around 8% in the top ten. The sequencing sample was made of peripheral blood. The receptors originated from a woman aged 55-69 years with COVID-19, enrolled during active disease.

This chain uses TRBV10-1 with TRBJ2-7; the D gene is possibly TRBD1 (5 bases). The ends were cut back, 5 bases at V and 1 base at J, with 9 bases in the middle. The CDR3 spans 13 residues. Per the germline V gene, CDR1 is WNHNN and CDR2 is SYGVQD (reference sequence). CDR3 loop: CASSLGDSYEQYF. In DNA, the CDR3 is TGCGCCAGCAGTCTAGGGGATTCCTACGAGCAGTACTTC.

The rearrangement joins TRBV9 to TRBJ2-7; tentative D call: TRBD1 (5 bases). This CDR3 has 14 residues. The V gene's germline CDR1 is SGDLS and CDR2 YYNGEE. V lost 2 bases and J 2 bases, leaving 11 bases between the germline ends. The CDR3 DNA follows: TGTGCCAGCAGCGTCCAAGAACAGGCCTACGAGCAGTACTTC. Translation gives CASSVQEQAYEQYF.

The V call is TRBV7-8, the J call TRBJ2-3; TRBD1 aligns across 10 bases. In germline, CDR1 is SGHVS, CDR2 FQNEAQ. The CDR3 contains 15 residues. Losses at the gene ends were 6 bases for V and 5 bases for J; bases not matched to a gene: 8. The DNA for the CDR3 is TGTGCCAGCAGTTCACCGGGACAGGGGTTAGATACGCAGTATTTT. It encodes CASSSPGQGLDTQYF.

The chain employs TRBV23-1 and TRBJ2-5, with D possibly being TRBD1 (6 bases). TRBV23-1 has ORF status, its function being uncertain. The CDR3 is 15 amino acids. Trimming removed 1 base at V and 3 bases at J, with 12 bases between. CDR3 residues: CASSQLKQGEETQYF. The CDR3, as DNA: TGCGCCAGCAGTCAATTGAAACAGGGTGAAGAGACCCAGTACTTC.

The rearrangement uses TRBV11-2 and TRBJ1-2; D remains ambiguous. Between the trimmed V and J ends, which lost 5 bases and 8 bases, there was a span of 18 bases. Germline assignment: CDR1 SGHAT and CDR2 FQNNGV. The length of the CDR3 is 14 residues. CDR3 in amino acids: CASSHTVAGEGYTF. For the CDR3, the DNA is TGTGCCAGCAGCCACACAGTTGCGGGAGAAGGCTACACCTTC. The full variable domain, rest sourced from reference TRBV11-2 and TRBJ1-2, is EAGVAQSPRYKIIEKRQSVAFWCNPISGHATLYWYQQILGQGPKLLIQFQNNGVVDDSQLPKDRFSAERLKGVDSTLKIQPAKLEDSAVYLCASSHTVAGEGYTFGSGTRLTVV.

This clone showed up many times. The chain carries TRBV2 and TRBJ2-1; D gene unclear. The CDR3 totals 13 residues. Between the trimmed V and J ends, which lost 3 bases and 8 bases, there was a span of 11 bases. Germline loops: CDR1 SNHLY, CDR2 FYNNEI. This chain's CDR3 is CASSDDGEDEQFF. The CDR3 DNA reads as TGTGCCAGCAGTGATGACGGAGAGGATGAGCAGTTCTTC. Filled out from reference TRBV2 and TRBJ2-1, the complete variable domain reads EPEVTQTPSHQVTQMGQEVILRCVPISNHLYFYWYRQILGQKVEFLVSFYNNEISEKSEIFDDQFSVERPDGSNFTLKIRSTKLEDSAMYFCASSDDGEDEQFFGPGTRLTVL.

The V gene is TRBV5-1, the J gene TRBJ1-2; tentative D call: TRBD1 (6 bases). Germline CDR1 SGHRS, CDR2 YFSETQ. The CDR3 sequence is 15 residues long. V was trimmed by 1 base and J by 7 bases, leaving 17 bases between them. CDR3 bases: TGCGCCAGCAGCTTGTTCCCCGGGGAACAGGGTGGCTACACCTTC. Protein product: CASSLFPGEQGGYTF. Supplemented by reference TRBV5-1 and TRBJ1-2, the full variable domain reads KAGVTQTPRYLIKTRGQQVTLSCSPISGHRSVSWYQQTPGQGLQFLFEYFSETQRNKGNFPGRFSGRQFSNSRSEMNVSTLELGDSALYLCASSLFPGEQGGYTFGSGTRLTVV.

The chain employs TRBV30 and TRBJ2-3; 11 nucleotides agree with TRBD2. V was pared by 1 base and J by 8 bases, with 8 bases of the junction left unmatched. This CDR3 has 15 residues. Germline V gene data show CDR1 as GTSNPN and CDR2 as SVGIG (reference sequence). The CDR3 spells CAWSALAGAQSTQYF. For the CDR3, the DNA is TGTGCCTGGAGTGCACTAGCGGGGGCGCAGAGTACGCAGTATTTT.

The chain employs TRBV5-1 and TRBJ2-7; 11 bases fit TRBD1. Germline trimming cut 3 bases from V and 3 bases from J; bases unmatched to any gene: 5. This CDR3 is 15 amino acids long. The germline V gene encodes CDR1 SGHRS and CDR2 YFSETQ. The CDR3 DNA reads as TGCGCCAGCAGCTACGGACAGGGGGCCGGCTACGAGCAGTACTTC. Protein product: CASSYGQGAGYEQYF.

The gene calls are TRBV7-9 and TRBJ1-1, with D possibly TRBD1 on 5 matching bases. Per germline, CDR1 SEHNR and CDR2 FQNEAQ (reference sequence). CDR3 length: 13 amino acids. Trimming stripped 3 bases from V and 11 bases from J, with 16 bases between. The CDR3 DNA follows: TGTGCCAGCAGCTTGAGTCGGGGGATGGGGGCTTTCTTT. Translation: CASSLSRGMGAFF.

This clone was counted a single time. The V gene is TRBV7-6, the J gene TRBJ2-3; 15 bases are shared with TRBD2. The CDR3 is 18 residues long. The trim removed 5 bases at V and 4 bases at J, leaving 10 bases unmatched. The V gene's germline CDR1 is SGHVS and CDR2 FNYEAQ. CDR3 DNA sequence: TGTGCCAGCAGCCCAGGACTAGCGGGGGGGCTGAGGGCAGATACGCAGTATTTT. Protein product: CASSPGLAGGLRADTQYF.

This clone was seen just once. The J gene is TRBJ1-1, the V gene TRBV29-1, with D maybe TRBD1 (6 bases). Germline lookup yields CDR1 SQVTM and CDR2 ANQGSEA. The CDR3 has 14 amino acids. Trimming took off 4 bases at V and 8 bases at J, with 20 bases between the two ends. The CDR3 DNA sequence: TGCAGCGTTGTAACGGGGGGCGCAAAGGGAGAAGCTTTCTTT. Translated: CSVVTGGAKGEAFF.

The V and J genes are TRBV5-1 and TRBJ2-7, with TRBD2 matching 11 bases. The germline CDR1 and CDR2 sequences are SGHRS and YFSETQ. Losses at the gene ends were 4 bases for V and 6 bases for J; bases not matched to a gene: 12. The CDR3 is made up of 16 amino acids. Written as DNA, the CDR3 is TGCGCCAGCAGCCCTAGCGGGGGGAGGGGGACGAGCGAGCAGTACTTC. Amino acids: CASSPSGGRGTSEQYF.

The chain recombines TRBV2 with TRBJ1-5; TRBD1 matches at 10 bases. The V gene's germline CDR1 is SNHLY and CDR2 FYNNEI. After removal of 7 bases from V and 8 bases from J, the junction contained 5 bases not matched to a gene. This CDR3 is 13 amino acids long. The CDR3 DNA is TGTGCCAGCACGCGGGACAGGGGTAAGCCCCAGCATTTT. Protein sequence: CASTRDRGKPQHF.